This paragraph covers one T cell receptor (beta chain) sequence. Its antigen is not identified. One end of the junction does not line up with germline, which may come from a read error. This record belongs to a study of T cells in Graves' hyperthyroidism and ophthalmopathy. Regarding the study as a whole: Most thyroid clonotypes expanded above 0.001 appeared in blood too. Separation of ophthalmopathy from stable hyperthyroidism was achieved by a 13 V-J model. The model anticipated ophthalmopathy a median 6.5 months pre-onset.

This sample holds PBMCs from roughly 10 ml fresh peripheral blood. Amplification yielded TCR beta CDR3 regions, with RNA transcripts as the source. The HTBI primer set was used in a first-round RT-PCR of the TCR CDR3. TCRdb used MiXCR to reprocess the multiplex PCR reads, holding one entry per CDR3 protein. The sample lists approximately 490,000 distinct CDR3 sequences; approximately 22% were seen once. This sequence was found in a woman between 65 and 79 years old with Graves' ophthalmopathy. The material sequenced was blood.

CDR3 residues: CASSFGLRQLGGYAF. The CDR3 nucleotides read TGTGCCAGCAGCTTCGGATTAAGGCAGCTGGGAGGCTACGCCTTC. The chain couples TRBV5-8 to TRBJ1-2; D not resolved. The germline V gene has CDR1 SGHTS and CDR2 YDEGEE. The CDR3 covers 15 residues.